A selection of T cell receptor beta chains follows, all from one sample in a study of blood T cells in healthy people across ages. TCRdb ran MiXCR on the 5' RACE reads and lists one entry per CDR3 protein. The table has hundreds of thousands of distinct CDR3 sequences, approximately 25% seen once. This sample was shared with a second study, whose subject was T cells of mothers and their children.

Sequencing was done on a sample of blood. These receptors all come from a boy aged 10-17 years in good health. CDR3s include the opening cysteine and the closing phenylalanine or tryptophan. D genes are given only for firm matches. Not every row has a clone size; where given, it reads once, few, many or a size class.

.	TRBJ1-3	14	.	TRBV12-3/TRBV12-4	TGTGCCAGCAGTTCAGGGAACTCTGGAAACACCATATATTTT	CASSSGNSGNTIYF
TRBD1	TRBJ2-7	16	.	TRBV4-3	TGCGCCAGCAGCCAAGGTTTTACAGGGGGCCGTGACGAGCAGTACTTC	CASSQGFTGGRDEQYF
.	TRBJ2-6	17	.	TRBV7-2	TGTGCCAGCAGCCCGTCCCAGGGGCGGGCCGGGGCCAACGTCCTGACTTTC	CASSPSQGRAGANVLTF
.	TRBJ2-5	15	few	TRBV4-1	TGCGCCAGCAGCCCCGGACTAGGGGGGTCGGAGACCCAGTACTTC	CASSPGLGGSETQYF
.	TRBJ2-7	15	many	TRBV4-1	TGCGCCAGCAGCCAAAATCAGGGAGGTGGAGACGAGCAGTACTTC	CASSQNQGGGDEQYF
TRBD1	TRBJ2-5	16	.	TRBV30	TGTGCCTGGAGTAGGCTAAGAGACAGGGGGGAAGAGACCCAGTACTTC	CAWSRLRDRGEETQYF
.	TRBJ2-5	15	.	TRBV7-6	TGTGCCAGCAGCTCACCCGGAGTTGGCGTAGAGACCCAGTACTTC	CASSSPGVGVETQYF
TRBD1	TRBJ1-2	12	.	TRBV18	TGTGCCAGCTCATCTTACAGGGGCGGCTACACCTTC	CASSSYRGGYTF
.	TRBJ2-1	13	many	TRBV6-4	TGTGCCAGCAGTGCTAGCTCCTACAATGAGCAGTTCTTC	CASSASSYNEQFF
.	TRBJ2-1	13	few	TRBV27	TGTGCCAGCAGTTTCAGGCTGTACAATGAGCAGTTCTTC	CASSFRLYNEQFF
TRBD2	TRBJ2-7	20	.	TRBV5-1	TGCGCCAGAAAGCTGGGTCTAGCGGGAGGATTATTGTTTTGCTCCTACGAGCAGTACTTC	CARKLGLAGGLLFCSYEQYF
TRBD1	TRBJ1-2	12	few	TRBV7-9	TGTGCCAGCAGCTCGGACAGGGGTGGCTACACCTTC	CASSSDRGGYTF
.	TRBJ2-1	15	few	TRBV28	TGTGCCACCACGTCGCGGGGAGTAGGTTACAATGAGCAGTTCTTC	CATTSRGVGYNEQFF
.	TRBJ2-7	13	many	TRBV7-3	TGTGCCAGCAGCGACGGGAGCGCCTACGAGCAGTACTTC	CASSDGSAYEQYF
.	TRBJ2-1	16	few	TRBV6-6	TGTGCCAGCAGTTCCAACTTTCTATATTCCTACAATGAGCAGTTCTTC	CASSSNFLYSYNEQFF
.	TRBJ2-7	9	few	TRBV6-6	TGTGCACTCTCTAAGAAGCAGTACTTC	CALSKKQYF
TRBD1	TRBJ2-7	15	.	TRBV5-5	TGTGCCAGCAGCTTGGAGGAGACAGGGTCCTACGAGCAGTACTTC	CASSLEETGSYEQYF
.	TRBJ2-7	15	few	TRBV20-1	TGCAGTGCTAGGAAGACCCGACAGACCGCCTACGAGCAGTACTTC	CSARKTRQTAYEQYF
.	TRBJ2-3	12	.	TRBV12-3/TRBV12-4	TGTGCCAGCAGTTTGACTCCAGATACGCAGTATTTT	CASSLTPDTQYF
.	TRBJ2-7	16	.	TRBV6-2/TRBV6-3	TGTGCCAGCAGTTACTCCGGACAAACCATCTCCTACGAGCAGTACTTC	CASSYSGQTISYEQYF
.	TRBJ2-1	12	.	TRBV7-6	TGTGCCAGCAGCCCCCACACCAATGAGCAGTTCTTC	CASSPHTNEQFF
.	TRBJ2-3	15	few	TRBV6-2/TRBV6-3	TGTGCCAGCAGTTACGGATCGGGGGGCGGGAGTACGCAGTATTTT	CASSYGSGGGSTQYF
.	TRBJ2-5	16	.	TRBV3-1	TGTGCCAGCAGCCAAGTAACGGGGGCTGGCGGAGAGACCCAGTACTTC	CASSQVTGAGGETQYF
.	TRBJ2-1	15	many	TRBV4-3	TGCGCCAGCAGCCAAGATCGGCAGGGTCGGACTGAGCAGTTCTTC	CASSQDRQGRTEQFF
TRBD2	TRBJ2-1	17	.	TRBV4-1	TGCGCCAGCAGCCAAGGACTAGCGGGAGGGCCCGACAATGAGCAGTTCTTC	CASSQGLAGGPDNEQFF
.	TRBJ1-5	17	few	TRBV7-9	TGTGCCAGCAGCCCCGGGTCTCAATATGGGGGCTATCAGCCCCAGCATTTT	CASSPGSQYGGYQPQHF
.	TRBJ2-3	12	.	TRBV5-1	TGCGCCAGCAGAATCGCCAGAGATACGCAGTATTTT	CASRIARDTQYF
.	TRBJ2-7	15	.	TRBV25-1	TGTGCCAGCAGTGCAGCCGGGACAAGTTCCTACGAGCAGTACTTC	CASSAAGTSSYEQYF
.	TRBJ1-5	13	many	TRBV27	TGTGCCAGCAGTTTATCGGGGGATCAGCCCCAGCATTTT	CASSLSGDQPQHF
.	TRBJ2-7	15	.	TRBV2	TGTGCCAGCAGTGTTTTCCAGCTGAGCTCCTACGAGCAGTACTTC	CASSVFQLSSYEQYF
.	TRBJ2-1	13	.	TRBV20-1	TGCAGTGCTAGGACTAGGATTGGCAATGAGCAGTTCTTC	CSARTRIGNEQFF
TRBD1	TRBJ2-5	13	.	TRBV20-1	TGCAGTGCTTTTACAGGGGATTGGGAGACCCAGTACTTC	CSAFTGDWETQYF
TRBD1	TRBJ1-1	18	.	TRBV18	TGTGCCAGCTCACCACTTGGGACAGGGAGGAAGATGAACACTGAAGCTTTCTTT	CASSPLGTGRKMNTEAFF
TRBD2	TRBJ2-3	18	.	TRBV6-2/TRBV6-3	TGTGCCAGCAGTCTACTCTTGAGGGTAGCGGGATACGAAGATACGCAGTATTTT	CASSLLLRVAGYEDTQYF
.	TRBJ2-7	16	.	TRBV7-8	TGTGCCAGCAGCTTAACCCTCAGAGGTGGCTCCTACGAGCAGTACTTC	CASSLTLRGGSYEQYF
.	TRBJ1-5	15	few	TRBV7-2	TGTGCCAGCAGCTTCTTTCGGGGGAGCAATCAGCCCCAGCATTTT	CASSFFRGSNQPQHF
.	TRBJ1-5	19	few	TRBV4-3	TGCGCCAGCAGATCAACGACCGGGACTTTCAATGTGGGGAATCAGCCCCAGCATTTT	CASRSTTGTFNVGNQPQHF
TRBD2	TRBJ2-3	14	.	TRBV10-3	TGTGCCATCAGTGAGGCGGGGGTCTTAGATACGCAGTATTTT	CAISEAGVLDTQYF
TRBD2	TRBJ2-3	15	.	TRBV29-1	TGCAGCGTTGAACTAGCGGGAGGGTACGGAGATACGCAGTATTTT	CSVELAGGYGDTQYF
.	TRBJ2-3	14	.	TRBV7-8	TGTGCCAGCAGGAAAGACAGGTACACAGATACGCAGTATTTT	CASRKDRYTDTQYF